This TCR beta chain was identified during a study of metastatic and nonmetastatic thyroid tumors. Turning to the study itself: Across peripheral blood and tumor or nodule tissue samples taken from malignant and benign thyroid patients, the repertoires were compared with one another. The study's findings and limits: Malignant thyroid tumors reportedly exceeded benign nodules significantly in TCR beta diversity, with the difference appearing in blood and tumor.

This clone was seen at least ten times. Its specificity is unknown. No treatment of any kind had been given to any patient before thyroid surgery. Study processing details: In papillary thyroid cancer, a distant-metastasis classifier was built using CDR3 differences across clinicopathological groups. Using MiXCR, TCRdb reanalyzed the PCR reads. The V and J calls, along with clone size, are taken from TCRdb and not from the paper's own processing. The sample includes about 92,000 clones, about 15% seen only once; the top ten take 3% to 4.5%. Trimming took 5 bases from V and 8 from J; bases not matched to a gene: 9. The germline V gene has CDR1 SGHTA and CDR2 FQGTGA. The CDR3 is made up of 15 amino acids.

The sequence came from a female donor with papillary thyroid cancer or a benign thyroid nodule (not recorded which). Some clones in this sample may be carry-over from other donors' samples. V and J are TRBV7-3 and TRBJ2-1, with 10 bases aligning to TRBD2. The material sequenced was blood. The CDR3 sequence is CASSASGGRGDEQFF. The CDR3 bases are TGTGCCAGCAGCGCTAGCGGGGGCCGGGGGGATGAGCAGTTCTTC.